The T cell receptor beta chain under discussion was sequenced for a study of control samples from healthy donors and cancer patients. Sequencing used immunoSEQ multiplex PCR; TCRdb keeps in-frame clones, though not all of them. The table includes around 67,000 clones, around nine tenths detected once. The CDR3 contains 14 residues. The receptor was derived from a man in his 60s with colorectal cancer. The source material was PBMCs. The chain uses TRBV21-1 and TRBJ2-5. TRBV21-1 constitutes a pseudogene. The CDR3 spells CASSKGDRPETQYF. The CDR3 nucleotides are TGTGCCAGCAGCAAAGGGGATAGGCCAGAGACCCAGTACTTC.